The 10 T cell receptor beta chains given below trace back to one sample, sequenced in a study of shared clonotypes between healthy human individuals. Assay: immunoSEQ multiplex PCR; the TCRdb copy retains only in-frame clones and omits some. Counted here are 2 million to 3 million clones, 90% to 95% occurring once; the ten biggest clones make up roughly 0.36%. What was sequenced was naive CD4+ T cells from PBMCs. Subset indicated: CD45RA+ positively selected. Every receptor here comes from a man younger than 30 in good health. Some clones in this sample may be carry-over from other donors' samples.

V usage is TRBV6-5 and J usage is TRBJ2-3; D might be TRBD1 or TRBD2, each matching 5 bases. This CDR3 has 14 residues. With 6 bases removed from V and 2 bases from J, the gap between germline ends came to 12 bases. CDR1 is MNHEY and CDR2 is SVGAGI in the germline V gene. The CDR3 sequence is CASRARGDTDTQYF. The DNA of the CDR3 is TGTGCCAGCAGGGCGAGGGGTGACACAGATACGCAGTATTTT.

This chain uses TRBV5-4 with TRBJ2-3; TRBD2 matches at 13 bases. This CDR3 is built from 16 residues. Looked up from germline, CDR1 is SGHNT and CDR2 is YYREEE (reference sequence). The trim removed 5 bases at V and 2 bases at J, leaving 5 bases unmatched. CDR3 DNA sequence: TGTGCCAGCAGGACGGGACTAGCGGGGTTCACAGATACGCAGTATTTT. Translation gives CASRTGLAGFTDTQYF.

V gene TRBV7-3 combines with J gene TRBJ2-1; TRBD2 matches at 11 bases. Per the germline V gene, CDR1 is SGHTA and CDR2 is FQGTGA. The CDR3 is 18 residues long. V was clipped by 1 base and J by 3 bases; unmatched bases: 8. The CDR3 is CASSLIGLAGGNYNEQFF. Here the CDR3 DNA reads TGTGCCAGCAGCTTAATAGGGCTAGCGGGAGGCAACTACAATGAGCAGTTCTTC.

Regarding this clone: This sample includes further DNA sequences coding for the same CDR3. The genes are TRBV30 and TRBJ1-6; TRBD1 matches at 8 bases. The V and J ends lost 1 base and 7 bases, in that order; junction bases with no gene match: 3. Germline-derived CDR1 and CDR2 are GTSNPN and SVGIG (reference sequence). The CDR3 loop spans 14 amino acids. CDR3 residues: CAWSGDRGNSPLHF. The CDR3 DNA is TGTGCCTGGAGTGGTGACAGGGGAAATTCACCCCTCCACTTT.

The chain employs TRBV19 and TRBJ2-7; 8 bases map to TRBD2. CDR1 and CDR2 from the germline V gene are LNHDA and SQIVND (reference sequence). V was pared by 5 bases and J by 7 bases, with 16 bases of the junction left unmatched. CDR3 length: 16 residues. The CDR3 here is CASSGWGAAGAWEQYF. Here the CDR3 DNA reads TGTGCCAGTAGTGGTTGGGGCGCAGCGGGAGCTTGGGAGCAGTACTTC.

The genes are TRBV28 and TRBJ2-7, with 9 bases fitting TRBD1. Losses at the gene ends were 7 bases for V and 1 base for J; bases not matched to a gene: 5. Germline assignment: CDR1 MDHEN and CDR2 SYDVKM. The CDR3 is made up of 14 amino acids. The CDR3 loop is CASIRQGGSYEQYF. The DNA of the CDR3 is TGTGCCAGCATACGACAGGGGGGTTCCTACGAGCAGTACTTC.

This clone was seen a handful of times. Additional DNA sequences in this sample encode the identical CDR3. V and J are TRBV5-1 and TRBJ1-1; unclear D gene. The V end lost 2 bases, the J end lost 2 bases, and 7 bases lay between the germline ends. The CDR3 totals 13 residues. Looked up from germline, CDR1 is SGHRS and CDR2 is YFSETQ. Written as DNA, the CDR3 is TGCGCCAGCAGCTTCACCGGAAACACTGAAGCTTTCTTT. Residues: CASSFTGNTEAFF.

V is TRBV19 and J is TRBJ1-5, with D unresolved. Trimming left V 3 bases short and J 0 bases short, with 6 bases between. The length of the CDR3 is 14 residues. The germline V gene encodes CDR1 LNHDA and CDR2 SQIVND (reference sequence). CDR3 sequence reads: CASSIKNSNQPQHF. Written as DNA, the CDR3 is TGTGCCAGTAGTATTAAGAATAGCAATCAGCCCCAGCATTTT. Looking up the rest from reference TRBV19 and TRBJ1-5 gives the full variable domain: DGGITQSPKYLFRKEGQNVTLSCEQNLNHDAMYWYRQDPGQGLRLIYYSQIVNDFQKGDIAEGYSVSREKKESFPLTVTSAQKNPTAFYLCASSIKNSNQPQHFGDGTRLSIL.

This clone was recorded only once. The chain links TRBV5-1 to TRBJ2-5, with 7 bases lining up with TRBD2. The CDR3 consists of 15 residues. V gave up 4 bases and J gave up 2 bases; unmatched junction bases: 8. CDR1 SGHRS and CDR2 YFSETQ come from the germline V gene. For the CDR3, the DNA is TGCGCCAGCAGCATGGACGGGACTACTCAAGAGACCCAGTACTTC. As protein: CASSMDGTTQETQYF.

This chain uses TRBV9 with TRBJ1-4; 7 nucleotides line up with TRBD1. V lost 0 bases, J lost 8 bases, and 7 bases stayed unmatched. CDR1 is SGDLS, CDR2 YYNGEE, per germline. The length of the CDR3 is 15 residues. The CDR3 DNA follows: TGTGCCAGCAGCGTAGTGTTAAGGGGGCAAGAAAAACTGTTTTTT. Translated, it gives CASSVVLRGQEKLFF.